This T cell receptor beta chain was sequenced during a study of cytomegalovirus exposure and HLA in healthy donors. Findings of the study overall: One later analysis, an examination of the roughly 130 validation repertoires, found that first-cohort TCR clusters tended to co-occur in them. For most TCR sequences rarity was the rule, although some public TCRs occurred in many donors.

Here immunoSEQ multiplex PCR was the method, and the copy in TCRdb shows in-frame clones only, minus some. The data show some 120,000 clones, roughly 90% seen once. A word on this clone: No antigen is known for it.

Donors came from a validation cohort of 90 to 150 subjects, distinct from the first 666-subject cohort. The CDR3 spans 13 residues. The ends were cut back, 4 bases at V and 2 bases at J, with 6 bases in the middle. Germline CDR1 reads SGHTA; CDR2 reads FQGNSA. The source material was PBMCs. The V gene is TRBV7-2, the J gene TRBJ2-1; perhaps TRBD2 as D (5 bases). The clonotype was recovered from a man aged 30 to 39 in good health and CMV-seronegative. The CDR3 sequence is CASSSSTYNEQFF. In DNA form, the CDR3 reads TGTGCCAGCAGCTCTAGCACCTACAATGAGCAGTTCTTC.